Described below is a single T cell receptor beta chain sequence and its context. As yet, its antigen is unknown. The data were taken from a study of cytomegalovirus exposure and HLA in healthy donors. Whole-study context: The approximately 110 validation repertoires, a later analysis reported, used the same platform as the 550 to 700 repertoires from the first cohort. Overall study results and limits: In a later analysis, first-cohort TCR clusters were found to tend to co-occur in the 130 or so validation repertoires. Rarity characterized most TCR sequences, yet some public TCRs appeared in many donors. There were three CMV-associated chains whose specificity for CMV antigens was confirmed in vitro.

Using immunoSEQ multiplex PCR, the repertoire was profiled, and TCRdb retains in-frame clones only, with some absent. The sample shows about 160,000 clones, more than 70% of them seen only once. Germline V gene lookup returns CDR1 MNHEY and CDR2 SVGAGI. CDR3 length: 14 amino acids. V was pared by 2 bases and J by 5 bases, with 4 bases of the junction left unmatched. The receptor was isolated from a man under 40 in good health and CMV-seropositive. The rearrangement links TRBV6-5 to TRBJ2-3; 7 positions agree with TRBD2. The sample consisted of PBMCs. The CDR3 region has the DNA TGTGCCAGCAGTTACCAGCGGGATAGAGATACGCAGTATTTT. This gives the protein CASSYQRDRDTQYF.